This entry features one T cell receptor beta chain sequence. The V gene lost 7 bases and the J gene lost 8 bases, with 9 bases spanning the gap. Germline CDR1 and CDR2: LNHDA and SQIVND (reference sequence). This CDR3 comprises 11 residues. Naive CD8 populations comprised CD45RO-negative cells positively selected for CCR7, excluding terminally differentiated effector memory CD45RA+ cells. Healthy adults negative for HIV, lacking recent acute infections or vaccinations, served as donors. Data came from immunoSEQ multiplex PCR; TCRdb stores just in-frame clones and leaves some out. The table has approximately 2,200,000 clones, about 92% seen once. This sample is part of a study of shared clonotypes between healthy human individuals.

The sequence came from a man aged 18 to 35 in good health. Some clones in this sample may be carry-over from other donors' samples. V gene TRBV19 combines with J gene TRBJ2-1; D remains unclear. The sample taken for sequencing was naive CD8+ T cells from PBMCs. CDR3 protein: CASTHMDEQFF. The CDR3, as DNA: TGTGCCAGTACCCACATGGATGAGCAGTTCTTC.